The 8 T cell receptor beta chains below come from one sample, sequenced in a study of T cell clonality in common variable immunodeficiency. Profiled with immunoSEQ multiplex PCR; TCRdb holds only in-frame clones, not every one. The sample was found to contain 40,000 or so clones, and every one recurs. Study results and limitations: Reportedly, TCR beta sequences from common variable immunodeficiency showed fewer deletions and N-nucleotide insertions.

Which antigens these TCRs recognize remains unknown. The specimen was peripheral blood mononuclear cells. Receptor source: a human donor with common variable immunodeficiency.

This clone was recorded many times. The DNA read from the CDR3 is TGTGCCAGCGGGGACGGGGGGCCCATCCACCCCTATGGC. Its translation is CASGDGGPIHPYG. The entire CDR3 sequence reads CASGDGGPIHPYGYTF. V gene TRBV6-2 or TRBV6-3 combines with J gene TRBJ1-2; TRBD1 is a possible D gene (6 bases). The read finishes 3 residues shy of the CDR3 end, and the germline J gene is used to complete it. In germline, CDR1 is MNHEY, CDR2 SVGEGT. The V end lost 8 bases, the J end lost 4 bases, and 23 bases lay between the germline ends. The CDR3 covers 16 residues.

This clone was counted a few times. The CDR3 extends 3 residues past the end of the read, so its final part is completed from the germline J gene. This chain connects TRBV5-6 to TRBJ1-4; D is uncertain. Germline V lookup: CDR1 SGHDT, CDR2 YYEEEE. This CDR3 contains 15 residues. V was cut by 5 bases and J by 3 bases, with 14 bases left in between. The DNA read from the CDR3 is TGTGCCAGCAGACCTACGTGGCGGGCTAATGAAAAA. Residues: CASRPTWRANEK. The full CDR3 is CASRPTWRANEKLFF.

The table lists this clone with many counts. The DNA read from the CDR3 is TGTGCCAGCTCACCCCGCCCAGGGTGGGAGACC. This encodes CASSPRPGWET. The CDR3, in full, reads CASSPRPGWETQYF. The chain joins TRBV18 to TRBJ2-5, with a weak D call TRBD1 (5 bases). The CDR3 end falls 3 residues outside the read, so it is completed with the germline J gene. V dropped 3 bases and J dropped 5 bases, with 13 bases sitting between them. Germline lookup yields CDR1 KGHSH and CDR2 LQKENI. The CDR3 is 14 amino acids.

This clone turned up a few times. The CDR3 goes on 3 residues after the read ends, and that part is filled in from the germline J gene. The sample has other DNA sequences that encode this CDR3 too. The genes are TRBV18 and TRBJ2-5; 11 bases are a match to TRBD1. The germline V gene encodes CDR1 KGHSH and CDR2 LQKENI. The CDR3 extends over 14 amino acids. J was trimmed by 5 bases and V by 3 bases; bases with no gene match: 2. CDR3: CASSPGQGGETQYF. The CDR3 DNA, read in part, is TGTGCCAGCTCACCGGGACAGGGGGGTGAGACC. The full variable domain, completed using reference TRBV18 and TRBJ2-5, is NAGVMQNPRHLVRRRGQEARLRCSPMKGHSHVYWYRQLPEEGLKFMVYLQKENIIDESGMPKERFSAEFPKEGPSILRIQQVVRGDSAAYFCASSPGQGGETQYFGPGTRLLVL.

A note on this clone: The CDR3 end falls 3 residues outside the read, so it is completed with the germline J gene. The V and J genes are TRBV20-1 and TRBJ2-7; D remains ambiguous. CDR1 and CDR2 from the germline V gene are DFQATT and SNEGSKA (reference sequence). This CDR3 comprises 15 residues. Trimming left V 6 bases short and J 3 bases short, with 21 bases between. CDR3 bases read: TGCAGTGCCGTAGATCAGCAGGCTCAACGCTACGAG. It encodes CSAVDQQAQRYE. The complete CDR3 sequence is CSAVDQQAQRYEQYF.

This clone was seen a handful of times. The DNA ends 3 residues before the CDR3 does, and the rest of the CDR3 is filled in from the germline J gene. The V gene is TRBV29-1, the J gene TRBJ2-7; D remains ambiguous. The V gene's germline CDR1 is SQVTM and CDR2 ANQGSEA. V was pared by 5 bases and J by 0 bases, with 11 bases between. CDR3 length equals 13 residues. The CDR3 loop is CSVLGSASYEQYF. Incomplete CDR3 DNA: TGCAGCGTTTTAGGCAGCGCCTCCTACGAG.

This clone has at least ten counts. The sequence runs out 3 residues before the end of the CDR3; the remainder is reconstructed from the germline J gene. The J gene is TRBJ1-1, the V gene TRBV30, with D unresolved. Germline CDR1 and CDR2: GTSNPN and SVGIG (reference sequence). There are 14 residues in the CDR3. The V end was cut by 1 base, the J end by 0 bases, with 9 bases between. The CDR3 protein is CAWSEGSLNTEAFF. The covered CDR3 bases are TGTGCCTGGAGTGAAGGGTCACTGAACACTGAA.

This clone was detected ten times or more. The sequenced CDR3 bases are TGCAGTGCTAGTGCATCAAGGAATGAG. Translated, it gives CSASASRNE. The CDR3 reads in full as CSASASRNEQFF. The chain combines TRBV20-1 with TRBJ2-1, with unresolved D. Read sequence stops 3 residues before the CDR3 end, and the germline J gene provides the missing end. Germline values: CDR1 DFQATT, CDR2 SNEGSKA (reference sequence). V was clipped by 3 bases and J by 7 bases, with 10 bases between them. The CDR3 totals 12 residues.